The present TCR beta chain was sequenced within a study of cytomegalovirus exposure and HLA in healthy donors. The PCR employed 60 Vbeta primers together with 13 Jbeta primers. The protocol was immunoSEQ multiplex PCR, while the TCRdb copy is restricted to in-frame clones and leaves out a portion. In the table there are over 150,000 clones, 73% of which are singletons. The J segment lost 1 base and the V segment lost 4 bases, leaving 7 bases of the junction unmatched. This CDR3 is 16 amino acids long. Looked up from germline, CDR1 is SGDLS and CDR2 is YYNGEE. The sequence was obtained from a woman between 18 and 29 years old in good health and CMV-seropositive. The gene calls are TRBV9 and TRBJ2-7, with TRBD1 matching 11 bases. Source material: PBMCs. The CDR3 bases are TGTGCCAGCAGCCCGGGGACAGGGGGTAAGTCCTACGAGCAGTACTTC. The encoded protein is CASSPGTGGKSYEQYF.